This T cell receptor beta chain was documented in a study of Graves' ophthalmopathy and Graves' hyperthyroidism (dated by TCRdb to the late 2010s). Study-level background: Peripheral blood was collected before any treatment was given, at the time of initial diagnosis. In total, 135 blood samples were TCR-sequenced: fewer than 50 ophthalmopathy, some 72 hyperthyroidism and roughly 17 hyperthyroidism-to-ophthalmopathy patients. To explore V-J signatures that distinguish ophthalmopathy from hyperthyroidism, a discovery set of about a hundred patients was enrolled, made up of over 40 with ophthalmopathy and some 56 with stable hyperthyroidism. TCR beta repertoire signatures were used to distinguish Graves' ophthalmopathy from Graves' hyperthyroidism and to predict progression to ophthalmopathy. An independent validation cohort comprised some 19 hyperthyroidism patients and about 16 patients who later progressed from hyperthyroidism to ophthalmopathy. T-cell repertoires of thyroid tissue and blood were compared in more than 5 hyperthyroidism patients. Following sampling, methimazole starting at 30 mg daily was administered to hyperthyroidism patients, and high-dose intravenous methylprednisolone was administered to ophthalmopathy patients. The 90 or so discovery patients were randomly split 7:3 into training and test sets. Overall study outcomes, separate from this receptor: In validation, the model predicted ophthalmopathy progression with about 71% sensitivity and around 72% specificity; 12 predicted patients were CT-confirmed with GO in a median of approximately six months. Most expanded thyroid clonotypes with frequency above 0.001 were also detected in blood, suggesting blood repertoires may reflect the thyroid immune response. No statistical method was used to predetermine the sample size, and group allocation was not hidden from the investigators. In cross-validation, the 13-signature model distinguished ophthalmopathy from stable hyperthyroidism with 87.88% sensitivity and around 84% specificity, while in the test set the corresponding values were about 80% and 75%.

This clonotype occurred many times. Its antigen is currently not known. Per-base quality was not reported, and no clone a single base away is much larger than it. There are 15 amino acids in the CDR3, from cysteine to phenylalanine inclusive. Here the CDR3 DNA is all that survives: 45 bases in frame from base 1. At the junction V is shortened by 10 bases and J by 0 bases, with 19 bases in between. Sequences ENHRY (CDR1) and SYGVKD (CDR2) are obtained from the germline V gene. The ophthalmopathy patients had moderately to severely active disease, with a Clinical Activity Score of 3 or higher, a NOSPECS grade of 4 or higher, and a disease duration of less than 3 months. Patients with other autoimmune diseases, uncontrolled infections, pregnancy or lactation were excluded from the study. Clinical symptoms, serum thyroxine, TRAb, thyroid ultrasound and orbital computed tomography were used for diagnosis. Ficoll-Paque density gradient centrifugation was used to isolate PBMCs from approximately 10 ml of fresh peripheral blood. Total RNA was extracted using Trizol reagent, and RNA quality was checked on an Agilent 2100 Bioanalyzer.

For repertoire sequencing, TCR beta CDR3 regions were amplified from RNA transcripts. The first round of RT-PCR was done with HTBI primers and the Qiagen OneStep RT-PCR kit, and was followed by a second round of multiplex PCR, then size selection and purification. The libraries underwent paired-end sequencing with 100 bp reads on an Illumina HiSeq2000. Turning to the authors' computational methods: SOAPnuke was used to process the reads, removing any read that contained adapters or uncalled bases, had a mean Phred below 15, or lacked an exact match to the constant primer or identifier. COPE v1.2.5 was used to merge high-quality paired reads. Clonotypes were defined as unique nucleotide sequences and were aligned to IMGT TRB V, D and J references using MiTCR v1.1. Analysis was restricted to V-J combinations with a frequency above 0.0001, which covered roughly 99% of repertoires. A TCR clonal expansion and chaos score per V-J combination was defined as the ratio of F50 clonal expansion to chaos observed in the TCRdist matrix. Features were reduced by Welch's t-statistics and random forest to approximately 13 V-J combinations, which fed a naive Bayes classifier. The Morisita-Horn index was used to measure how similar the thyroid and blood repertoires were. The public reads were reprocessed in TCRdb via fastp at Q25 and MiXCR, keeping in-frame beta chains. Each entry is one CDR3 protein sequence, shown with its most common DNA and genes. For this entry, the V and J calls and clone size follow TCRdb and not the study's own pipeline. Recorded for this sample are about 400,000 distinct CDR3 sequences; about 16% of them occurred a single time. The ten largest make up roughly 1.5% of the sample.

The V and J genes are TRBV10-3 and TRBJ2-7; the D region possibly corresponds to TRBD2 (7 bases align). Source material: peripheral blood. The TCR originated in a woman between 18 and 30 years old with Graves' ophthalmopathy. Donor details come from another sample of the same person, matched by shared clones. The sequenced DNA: TGTGCCACCGGGGGCGGGAGCCGGAGCTCCTACGAGCAGTACTTC. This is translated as CATGGGSRSSYEQYF.